This is a list of T cell receptor beta chains from one sample in a study of cytomegalovirus exposure and HLA in healthy donors. Some clones are missing from TCRdb's copy, which holds only in-frame ones; the method was immunoSEQ multiplex PCR. Of 180,000 or so clones listed, 80% to 90% are singletons. Specimen: PBMCs. These receptors were collected from a young man in good health and CMV-seropositive. The CDR3 runs from the conserved cysteine through the conserved F or W. The order of the fields is V gene, clone size, J gene, D gene, CDR3 DNA, CDR3 protein. D genes are given only for firm matches. Clone size is given for some rows only: seen once, a few or many times, or a class if the clone is expanded.

TRBV5-3	once	TRBJ2-7	TRBD2	TGTGCCAGAAGCCGCACTAGCGGGGCGACCTACGAGCAGTACTTC	CARSRTSGATYEQYF
TRBV10-3	once	TRBJ1-2	NA	TGTGCCATCAGTGGAACAGGGCCTAACTATGGCTACACCTTC	CAISGTGPNYGYTF
TRBV18	few	TRBJ2-4	TRBD1	TGTGCCAGCTCACCGGTTGGACCGGGGACAGAACTAGCCAAAAACATTCAGTACTTC	CASSPVGPGTELAKNIQYF
TRBV18	few	TRBJ1-3	TRBD1	TGTGCCAGCTCACCGGAGGACAGGGGTGGAAACACCATATATTTT	CASSPEDRGGNTIYF
TRBV19	NA	TRBJ1-2	NA	TGTGCCAGTAGTATAGGTGGAGCGTATGGCTACACCTTC	CASSIGGAYGYTF
TRBV18	few	TRBJ1-1	NA	TGTGCCAGCTCACCGGGACAAATGAACACTGAAGCTTTCTTT	CASSPGQMNTEAFF
TRBV6-1	NA	TRBJ1-2	NA	TGTGCCAGCAGTGAAGTCGGAGCTAACTATGGCTACACCTTC	CASSEVGANYGYTF
TRBV19	NA	TRBJ2-7	NA	TGTGCCAGTAGTTCCCAGTACTACGAGCAGTACTTC	CASSSQYYEQYF
TRBV7-2	NA	TRBJ2-5	NA	TGTGCCAGCAGCTCCCGGGGTCATCAAGAGACCCAGTACTTC	CASSSRGHQETQYF
TRBV5-6	NA	TRBJ2-1	NA	TGTGCCAGCAGCTCTACCTACAATGAGCAGTTCTTC	CASSSTYNEQFF
TRBV6-5	NA	TRBJ2-7	NA	TGTGCCAGCAGTTATGACACCTCCTACGAGCAGTACTTC	CASSYDTSYEQYF
TRBV5-1	NA	TRBJ1-1	NA	TGCGCCAGCAGCTCGACAGCCAGGGTTTATGGCACTGAAGCTTTCTTT	CASSSTARVYGTEAFF
TRBV5-1	NA	TRBJ2-7	NA	TGCGCCAGCAGCTTGGCGGGGTTCGGCAACGAGCAGTACTTC	CASSLAGFGNEQYF
TRBV6-5	NA	TRBJ2-7	NA	TGTGCCACCGGTAGGGGTGGCGACGAGCAGTACTTC	CATGRGGDEQYF
TRBV12-5	NA	TRBJ2-1	NA	TGTGCTAGTGGGGGGACTGAAAGCTCCTACAATGAGCAGTTCTTC	CASGGTESSYNEQFF
TRBV27	NA	TRBJ2-1	TRBD2	TGTGCCAGCGCGGCGGGGGAAATAGGCGAGCAGTTCTTC	CASAAGEIGEQFF
TRBV10-3	NA	TRBJ2-1	TRBD2	TGTGCCGTACTTCTAGCGGGGAATGAGCAGTTCTTC	CAVLLAGNEQFF
TRBV7-9	NA	TRBJ1-1	NA	TGTTCCAGCAGCTCGGGGGGGAAGGAAGCTTTCTTT	CSSSSGGKEAFF
TRBV5-1	NA	TRBJ1-2	TRBD1	TGCGCCAGCAGCTTGCCAGGGGGCTCTGGTGGCTACACCTTC	CASSLPGGSGGYTF
TRBV6-6	NA	TRBJ2-7	NA	TGTGCCAGCAGTTACCCCCCTAGGACAGAGGGTCGAGAGCAGTACTTC	CASSYPPRTEGREQYF
TRBV10-3	NA	TRBJ2-5	TRBD1	TGTGCCATCAGGGGGACAGAAGCAGAGACCCAGTACTTC	CAIRGTEAETQYF
TRBV11-2	NA	TRBJ2-1	NA	TGTGCCAGCAGCTTAGGCGGGGTGGAGCAGTTCTTC	CASSLGGVEQFF
TRBV5-1	NA	TRBJ2-1	NA	TGCGCCAGCAGCTCCCAGACAGGCGGCTCTATAGACAATGAGCAGTTCTTC	CASSSQTGGSIDNEQFF
TRBV30	NA	TRBJ2-3	TRBD1	TGTGCCTGGGTTGACAGGGGTGTTTCAGATACGCAGTATTTT	CAWVDRGVSDTQYF
TRBV5-1	NA	TRBJ2-3	TRBD2	TGCGCCAGCAGCCTTAGCGGGGGGGGTATATCTAGCACAGATACGCAGTATTTT	CASSLSGGGISSTDTQYF
TRBV10-3	NA	TRBJ1-4	NA	TGTGCCATCAGTGAGGTGACGGGGGGAAATGAAAAACTGTTTTTT	CAISEVTGGNEKLFF
TRBV7-2	NA	TRBJ1-2	TRBD1	TGTGCCAGCAGCTTAGCGCTAGCAGGGGGCTATGGCTACACCTTC	CASSLALAGGYGYTF
TRBV7-9	few	TRBJ1-6	NA	TGTGCCAGCAGCTTAGATAGGCAGGGAAATTCACCCCTCCACTTT	CASSLDRQGNSPLHF
TRBV30	NA	TRBJ2-5	NA	TGTGCCTGGAGTGGCGGAGGGCGGCAAGAGACCCAGTACTTC	CAWSGGGRQETQYF
TRBV14	NA	TRBJ2-2	TRBD1	TGTGCCAGCAGCCAAGTCAGGGGGCGGACCGGGGAGCTGTTTTTT	CASSQVRGRTGELFF
TRBV9	once	TRBJ2-7	TRBD2	TGTGCCAGCAGCCCCGCGGGGGGGAGCTACGAGCAGTACTTC	CASSPAGGSYEQYF
TRBV9	few	TRBJ1-1	NA	TGTGCCAGCAGCTCCAGTTACACTGAAGCTTTCTTT	CASSSSYTEAFF
TRBV7-8	once	TRBJ2-1	TRBD2	TGTGCCAGCAGTAAAACGTCTGGACTAGCGTACAATGAGCAGTTCTTC	CASSKTSGLAYNEQFF
TRBV4-2	few	TRBJ2-2	NA	TGTGCCAGCAGCCAAGTACAGGGCTCCGGGGAGCTGTTTTTT	CASSQVQGSGELFF
TRBV4-1	NA	TRBJ2-1	TRBD1	TGCGCCAGCAGCTCGGGACAGGGGGCCAATGAGCAGTTCTTC	CASSSGQGANEQFF
TRBV5-1	NA	TRBJ2-7	NA	TGCGCCAGCAGCTTGTCGACAGGTTCGGTCTACGAGCAGTACTTC	CASSLSTGSVYEQYF
TRBV7-8	NA	TRBJ1-2	TRBD1	TGTGCCAGCAGCTTAATGGTGGGACAGGGGGCTAACTATGGCTACACCTTC	CASSLMVGQGANYGYTF
TRBV6-5	NA	TRBJ1-6	NA	TGTGCCAGCAGTGCGGGGGCCAATAATTCACCCCTCCACTTT	CASSAGANNSPLHF
TRBV6-6	NA	TRBJ2-1	TRBD2	TGTGCCAGCAGTTACTCGAATGGACTAGCGTACAATGAGCAGTTCTTC	CASSYSNGLAYNEQFF
TRBV27	NA	TRBJ2-3	TRBD1	TGTGCCAGCAGTTGGCAGGGGGCTACAGATACGCAGTATTTT	CASSWQGATDTQYF
TRBV30	NA	TRBJ2-7	NA	TGTGCCTGGAGAGGGAAAACAGGTTCCTACGAGCAGTACTTC	CAWRGKTGSYEQYF
TRBV9	NA	TRBJ1-2	NA	TGTGCCAGCAGCGTAGCTCCTACGCCCTACCCTAACTATGGCTACACCTTC	CASSVAPTPYPNYGYTF
TRBV10-1	NA	TRBJ2-7	TRBD1	TGCGCCAGCAGTGACCGACAGGGCTTTGTGGCCTACGAGCAGTACTTC	CASSDRQGFVAYEQYF
TRBV18	NA	TRBJ2-5	TRBD2	TGTGCCAGCTCACCACCAGGCGCCAAGCGGGGCTGGGAGACCCAGTACTTC	CASSPPGAKRGWETQYF
TRBV27	NA	TRBJ1-1	NA	TGTGCCAGCAGTTTAAGGGGGTCCGATACTGAAGCTTTCTTT	CASSLRGSDTEAFF
TRBV7-9	NA	TRBJ2-5	TRBD1	TGTGCCAGCAGCACAGCTGGACAGGGCCTACAAGAAGAGACCCAGTACTTC	CASSTAGQGLQEETQYF
TRBV7-9	NA	TRBJ1-5	NA	TGTGCCAGCAGCCCCTCCTCGGGTCAGCCCCAGCATTTT	CASSPSSGQPQHF
TRBV27	NA	TRBJ1-6	NA	TGTGCCAGCAGTAGCCCCTCGACAGTCCCTAATTCACCCCTCCACTTT	CASSSPSTVPNSPLHF